This T cell receptor (beta chain) comes out of a study of cytomegalovirus exposure and HLA in healthy donors. This clone was seen a single time. The CDR3 is made up of 17 amino acids. CDR1 is SGDLS, CDR2 YYNGEE, per germline. V was pared by 4 bases and J by 5 bases, with 14 bases of the junction left unmatched. The study ran its PCR with 60 Vbeta and 13 Jbeta primers. Clones were read by immunoSEQ multiplex PCR, and TCRdb kept only the in-frame ones, dropping some. The repertoire holds approximately 210,000 clones, 60% to 85% seen once, with about 1% in the top ten. The rearrangement uses TRBV9 and TRBJ2-1, with 8 bases identical to TRBD1. The material sequenced was PBMCs. This clonotype was sampled from a woman aged 40 to 50 in good health and CMV-seronegative. CDR3: CASSFRQGIPSNNEQFF. In nucleotides, the CDR3 is TGTGCCAGCAGCTTCCGACAGGGGATCCCGTCTAACAATGAGCAGTTCTTC.